These 7 T cell receptor beta chains were sequenced from one sample in a study of control samples from healthy donors and cancer patients. The protocol was immunoSEQ multiplex PCR, while the TCRdb copy is restricted to in-frame clones and leaves out a portion. This table holds some 150,000 clones, more than 90% found once. The sample taken for sequencing was blood. The receptor source for this set is a man between 25 and 39 years old in good health.

V gene TRBV10-3 combines with J gene TRBJ2-7; 9 nucleotides align to TRBD2. The length of the CDR3 is 17 residues. Trimming cost V 0 bases and J 3 bases; bases outside gene matches: 9. Per germline, CDR1 ENHRY and CDR2 SYGVKD. The CDR3 protein is CAISESGPGLAVYEQYF. CDR3 DNA: TGTGCCATCAGTGAGTCGGGGCCGGGACTAGCAGTCTACGAGCAGTACTTC.

As DNA, the CDR3 is TGTGCCACCAGTGATCAGCGGGGGGGAACCTACAATGAGCAGTTCTTC. As protein: CATSDQRGGTYNEQFF. The chain has TRBV24-1 and TRBJ2-1; 10 bases fit TRBD2. Looked up from germline, CDR1 is KGHDR and CDR2 is SFDVKD. The CDR3 totals 16 residues. The trim removed 3 bases at V and 2 bases at J, leaving 3 bases unmatched.

This CDR3 reads CASSYERRLGSDTQYF. For the CDR3, the DNA is TGTGCCAGCAGTTACGAGAGGCGTCTCGGGTCAGATACGCAGTATTTT. The chain is built from TRBV6-5 and TRBJ2-3, with no clear D. Germline loops: CDR1 MNHEY, CDR2 SVGAGI. This CDR3 has 16 amino acids. Trimming left V 2 bases short and J 4 bases short, with 16 bases between.

The table lists this clone with a few counts. The gene calls are TRBV21-1 and TRBJ2-3; no check of the table's D call, TRBD1, against the DNA was made. TRBV21-1 is classified as a pseudogene. The CDR3 consists of 13 residues. This CDR3 is CASSKSETDTQYF. The CDR3 DNA reads TGTGCCAGCAGCAAATCAGAAACAGATACGCAGTATTTT.

This chain joins TRBV5-1 and TRBJ2-7; the match to TRBD2 covers 8 bases. Germline-derived CDR1 and CDR2 are SGHRS and YFSETQ. The CDR3 runs to 15 residues. V lost 3 bases and J lost 4; bases outside the gene matches: 9. The CDR3 DNA reads TGCGCCAGCAGCTCCGACCCCGGGACTAGGTACGAGCAGTACTTC. Its protein product is CASSSDPGTRYEQYF.

V and J are TRBV10-3 and TRBJ1-2; maybe TRBD1 (6 bases). Trimming removed 4 bases from V and 0 bases from J, with 12 bases in between. The CDR3 totals 15 residues. Germline V gene lookup returns CDR1 ENHRY and CDR2 SYGVKD. In nucleotides, the CDR3 is TGTGCCATCAGTGTCACAGGGACTTCTAACTATGGCTACACCTTC. Translating it yields CAISVTGTSNYGYTF.

This sequence joins TRBV6-5 and TRBJ2-1; no reliable D call. This CDR3 is 13 amino acids long. The germline CDR1 and CDR2 sequences are MNHEY and SVGAGI. V gave up 10 bases and J gave up 0 bases, with 10 bases separating them. The CDR3 DNA reads as TGTGCCACCGCAGGAAGCTCCTACAATGAGCAGTTCTTC. Translating it yields CATAGSSYNEQFF.